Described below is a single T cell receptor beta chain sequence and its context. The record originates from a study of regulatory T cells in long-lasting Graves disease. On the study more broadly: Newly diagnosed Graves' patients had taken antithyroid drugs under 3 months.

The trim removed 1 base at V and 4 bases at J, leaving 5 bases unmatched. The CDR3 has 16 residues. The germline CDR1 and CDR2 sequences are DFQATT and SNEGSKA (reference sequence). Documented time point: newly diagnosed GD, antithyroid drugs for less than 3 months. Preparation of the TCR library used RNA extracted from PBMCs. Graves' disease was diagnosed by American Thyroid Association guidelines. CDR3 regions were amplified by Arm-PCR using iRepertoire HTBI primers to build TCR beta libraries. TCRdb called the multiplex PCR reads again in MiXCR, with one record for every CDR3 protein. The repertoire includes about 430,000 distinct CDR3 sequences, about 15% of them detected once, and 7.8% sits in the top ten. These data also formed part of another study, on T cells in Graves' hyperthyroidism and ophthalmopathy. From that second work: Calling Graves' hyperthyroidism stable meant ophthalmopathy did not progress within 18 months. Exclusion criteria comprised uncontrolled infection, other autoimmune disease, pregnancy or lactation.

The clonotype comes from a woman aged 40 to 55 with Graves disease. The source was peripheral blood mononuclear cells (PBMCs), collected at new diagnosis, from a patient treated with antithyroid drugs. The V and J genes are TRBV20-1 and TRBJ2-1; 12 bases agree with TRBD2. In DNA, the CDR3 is TGCAGTGCTAGAGGACTAGCGGGGGTCAATTACAATGAGCAGTTCTTC. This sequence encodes CSARGLAGVNYNEQFF.